This paragraph covers one TCR beta chain sequence. These data belong to a study of control samples from healthy donors and cancer patients. Assay: immunoSEQ multiplex PCR; the TCRdb copy retains only in-frame clones and omits some. The sample consists of 85,000 to 90,000 clones, about 89% of them appearing once. Germline V gene data show CDR1 as GTSNPN and CDR2 as SVGIG (reference sequence). This CDR3 contains 14 residues. The V and J ends lost 4 bases and 2 bases respectively, with 14 bases between them. The chain recombines TRBV30 with TRBJ1-2; D remains unclear. Input material: blood. This sequence originates from a man between 25 and 39 years old in good health. CDR3 sequence reads: CAWNGGRLNYGYTF. The CDR3 DNA reads as TGTGCCTGGAACGGTGGACGGCTCAACTATGGCTACACCTTC.